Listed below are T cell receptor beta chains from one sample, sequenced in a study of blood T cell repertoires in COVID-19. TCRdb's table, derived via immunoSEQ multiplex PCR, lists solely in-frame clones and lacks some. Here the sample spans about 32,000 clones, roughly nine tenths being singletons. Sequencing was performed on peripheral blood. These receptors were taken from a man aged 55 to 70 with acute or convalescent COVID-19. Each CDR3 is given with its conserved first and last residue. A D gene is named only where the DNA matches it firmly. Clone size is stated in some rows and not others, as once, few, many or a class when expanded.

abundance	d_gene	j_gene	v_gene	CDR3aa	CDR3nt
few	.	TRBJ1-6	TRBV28	CASSSPTDSHSYNSPLHF	TGTGCCAGCAGTTCACCGACGGACAGTCACTCCTATAATTCACCCCTCCACTTT
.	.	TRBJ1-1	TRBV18	CASSPMRDTEAFF	TGTGCCAGCTCACCAATGAGGGACACTGAAGCTTTCTTT
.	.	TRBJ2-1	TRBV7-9	CASSPTAGQFF	TGTGCCAGCAGCCCCACGGCAGGGCAGTTCTTC
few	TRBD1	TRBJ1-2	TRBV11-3	CASSFRTGGADGYTF	TGTGCCAGCAGCTTCCGGACAGGGGGCGCCGATGGCTACACCTTC
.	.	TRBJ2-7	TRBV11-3	CASSFRTEGYEQYF	TGTGCCAGCAGCTTCCGGACGGAGGGCTACGAGCAGTACTTC
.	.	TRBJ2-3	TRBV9	CASSVGTSYTDTQYF	TGTGCCAGCAGCGTAGGGACTTCCTACACAGATACGCAGTATTTT
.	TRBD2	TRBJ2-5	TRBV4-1	CASSQVGLAGGETQYF	TGCGCCAGCAGCCAAGTGGGACTAGCGGGTGGAGAGACCCAGTACTTC
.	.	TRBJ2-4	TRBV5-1	CASSPPGLAKNIQYF	TGCGCCAGCAGCCCGCCGGGACTAGCCAAAAACATTCAGTACTTC
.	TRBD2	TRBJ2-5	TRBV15	CATSRPPGRAQYF	TGTGCCACCAGCAGACCCCCGGGGAGGGCCCAGTACTTC
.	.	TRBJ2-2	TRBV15	CATSRERGSTGELFF	TGTGCCACCAGCAGAGAGAGGGGGTCCACCGGGGAGCTGTTTTTT
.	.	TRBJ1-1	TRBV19	CASSQYTEAFF	TGTGCCAGTAGTCAGTACACTGAAGCTTTCTTT
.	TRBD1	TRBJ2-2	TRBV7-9	CASSPHPGQTHRELFF	TGTGCCAGCAGCCCCCACCCGGGACAGACACACCGGGAGCTGTTTTTT
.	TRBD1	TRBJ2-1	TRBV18	CASSRGQSSYNEQFF	TGTGCCAGCTCACGGGGACAGAGCTCCTACAATGAGCAGTTCTTC
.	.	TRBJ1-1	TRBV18	CASSESSGTEAFF	TGTGCCAGCTCAGAGTCATCGGGCACTGAAGCTTTCTTT
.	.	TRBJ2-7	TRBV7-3	CASSLIAEASYEQYF	TGTGCCAGCAGCTTAATAGCAGAAGCCTCCTACGAGCAGTACTTC
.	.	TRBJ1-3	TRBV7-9	CASSFNGNTIYF	TGTGCCAGCAGCTTCAATGGAAACACCATATATTTT
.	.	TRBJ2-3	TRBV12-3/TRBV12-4	CATRVEPTDTQYF	TGTGCCACCAGGGTAGAGCCGACAGATACGCAGTATTTT
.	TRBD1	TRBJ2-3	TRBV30	CAWGETGSLSDTQYF	TGTGCCTGGGGTGAGACAGGGTCTCTGTCAGATACGCAGTATTTT
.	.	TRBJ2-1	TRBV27	CASSAYNEQFF	TGTGCCAGCAGTGCGTACAATGAGCAGTTCTTC
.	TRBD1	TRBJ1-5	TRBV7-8	CASSLTTGLNQPQHF	TGTGCCAGCAGCTTAACGACAGGGTTAAATCAGCCCCAGCATTTT
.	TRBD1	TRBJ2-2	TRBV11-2	CASSYDRGRTGELFF	TGTGCCAGCAGTTATGACAGGGGGCGAACCGGGGAGCTGTTTTTT
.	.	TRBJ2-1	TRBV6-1	CASSEAVLSGGYNEQFF	TGTGCCAGCAGTGAAGCTGTCCTCAGCGGAGGGTACAATGAGCAGTTCTTC
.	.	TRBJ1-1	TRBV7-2	CASSLGVYTEAFF	TGTGCCAGCAGCCTGGGAGTATACACTGAAGCTTTCTTT
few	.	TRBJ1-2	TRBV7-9	CASSAYDRQVNGYTF	TGTGCCAGCAGCGCATATGATCGACAGGTTAATGGCTACACCTTC
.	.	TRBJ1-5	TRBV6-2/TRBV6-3	CASSYRGQGFRPQHF	TGTGCCAGCAGTTACAGGGGACAAGGCTTTAGGCCCCAGCATTTT
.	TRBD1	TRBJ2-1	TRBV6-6	CASSTRQGDNEQFF	TGTGCCAGCAGCACCCGACAGGGGGACAATGAGCAGTTCTTC
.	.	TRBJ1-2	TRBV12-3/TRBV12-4	CASSFLASGGYTF	TGTGCCAGCAGTTTTTTAGCTTCTGGCGGCTACACCTTC
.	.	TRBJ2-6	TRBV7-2	CASSPGSGANVLTF	TGTGCCAGCAGCCCAGGGTCCGGGGCCAACGTCCTGACTTTC
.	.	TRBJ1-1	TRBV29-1	CSVAGARDTEAFF	TGCAGCGTTGCAGGGGCGCGGGACACTGAAGCTTTCTTT
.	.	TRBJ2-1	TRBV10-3	CAISTPSYNEQFF	TGTGCCATATCTACTCCTAGCTACAATGAGCAGTTCTTC
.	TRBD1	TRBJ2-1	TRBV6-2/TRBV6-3	CASSYPRIGGDEQFF	TGTGCCAGCAGTTACCCTCGAATAGGGGGCGATGAGCAGTTCTTC
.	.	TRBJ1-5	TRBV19	CASSNQGNQPQHF	TGTGCCAGTAGTAACCAGGGCAATCAGCCCCAGCATTTT
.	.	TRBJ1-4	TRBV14	CASSQARGIEKLFF	TGTGCCAGCAGCCAAGCCAGGGGTATTGAAAAACTGTTTTTT
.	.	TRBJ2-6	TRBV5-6	CASSPREPQPSGANVLTF	TGTGCCAGCAGCCCCCGGGAGCCCCAGCCCTCTGGGGCCAACGTCCTGACTTTC
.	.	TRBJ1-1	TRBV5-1	CASSSSGDGTEAFF	TGCGCCAGCAGCTCTTCGGGGGATGGCACTGAAGCTTTCTTT
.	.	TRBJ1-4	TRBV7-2	CASSLTVYNEKLFF	TGTGCCAGCAGCTTAACGGTCTATAATGAAAAACTGTTTTTT
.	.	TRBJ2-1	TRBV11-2	CASSAIYNEQFF	TGTGCCAGCAGCGCGATCTACAATGAGCAGTTCTTC
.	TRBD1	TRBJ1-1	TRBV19	CASSVRDSRINTEAFF	TGTGCCAGTAGTGTCCGGGACAGCCGAATAAACACTGAAGCTTTCTTT
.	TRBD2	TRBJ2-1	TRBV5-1	CASSLNSGLAGYNEQFF	TGCGCCAGCAGCTTGAATTCAGGACTAGCGGGCTACAATGAGCAGTTCTTC
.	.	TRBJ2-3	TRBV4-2	CASSQGGAERADTQYF	TGTGCCAGCAGCCAAGGCGGAGCCGAGAGGGCAGATACGCAGTATTTT
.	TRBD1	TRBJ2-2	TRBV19	CATTKGGLNTGELFF	TGTGCCACTACAAAAGGGGGCCTGAACACCGGGGAGCTGTTTTTT
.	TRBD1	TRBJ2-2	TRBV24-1	CATTGAGGNTGELFF	TGTGCCACCACGGGGGCAGGGGGCAACACCGGGGAGCTGTTTTTT
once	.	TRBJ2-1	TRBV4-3	CASSQGDFWNEQFF	TGCGCCAGCAGCCAGGGGGACTTCTGGAATGAGCAGTTCTTC
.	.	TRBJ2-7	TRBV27	CASSYRDGIYEQYF	TGTGCCAGCAGCTACAGGGATGGTATCTACGAGCAGTACTTC
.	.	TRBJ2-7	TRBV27	CASSLGQGSDEQYF	TGTGCCAGCAGTTTAGGTCAGGGAAGCGACGAGCAGTACTTC
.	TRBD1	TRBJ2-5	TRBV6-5	CASSSGQVRQETQYF	TGTGCCAGCAGTTCCGGACAGGTTCGTCAAGAGACCCAGTACTTC
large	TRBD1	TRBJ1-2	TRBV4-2	CASSQASTGAANYGYTF	TGTGCCAGCAGCCAAGCCTCAACAGGGGCAGCTAACTATGGCTACACCTTC
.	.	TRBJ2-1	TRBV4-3	CASSPGLGNEQFF	TGCGCCAGCAGCCCCGGGTTGGGCAATGAGCAGTTCTTC
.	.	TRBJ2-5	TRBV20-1	CSAIRETQYF	TGCAGTGCTATTCGAGAGACCCAGTACTTC
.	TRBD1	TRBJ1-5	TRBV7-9	CASSSGTGDNQPQHF	TGTGCCAGCAGCTCCGGGACAGGGGACAATCAGCCCCAGCATTTT
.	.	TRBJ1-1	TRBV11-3	CASSLALEAFF	TGTGCCAGCAGCTTAGCCCTTGAAGCTTTCTTT
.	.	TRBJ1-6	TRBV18	CASSFQDSYNSPLHF	TGTGCCAGCTCCTTTCAGGACAGCTATAATTCACCCCTCCACTTT
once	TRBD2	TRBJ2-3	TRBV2	CARGGESATDTQYF	TGTGCCAGGGGGGGGGAGTCCGCGACAGATACGCAGTATTTT
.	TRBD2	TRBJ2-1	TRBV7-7	CASSLSAGGVNEQFF	TGTGCCAGCAGCTTATCAGCGGGAGGGGTCAATGAGCAGTTCTTC
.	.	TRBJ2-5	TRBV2	CASSEWVRQQTQYF	TGTGCCAGCAGTGAATGGGTTCGACAGCAGACCCAGTACTTC
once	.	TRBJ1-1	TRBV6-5	CASSRLPNTEAFF	TGTGCCAGCAGTCGACTCCCGAACACTGAAGCTTTCTTT
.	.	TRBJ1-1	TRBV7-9	CASSLERGTEAFF	TGTGCCAGCAGCTTGGAAAGGGGGACTGAAGCTTTCTTT
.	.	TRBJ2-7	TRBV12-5	CASGLPGTAWNEQYF	TGTGCTAGTGGTTTGCCTGGGACTGCATGGAACGAGCAGTACTTC